Following are 6 T cell receptor beta chains from one sample sequenced in a study of T-cell reconstitution after alpha-beta-depleted transplantation in children. As it was prepared, the TCRbeta library received unique molecular identifiers. TCRdb reanalysed the PCR reads using MiXCR and keeps one entry per CDR3 protein. The sample records some 260,000 distinct CDR3 sequences, more than 20% being singletons. This specimen was PBMCs, mostly from graft donor cells, taken 360 days after TCRalphabeta/CD19-depleted stem cell transplant. The origin of the receptors is a female patient aged 2 to 10 who had a stem cell transplant for congenital amegakaryocytic thrombocytopenia, so the T cells may come from the graft donor.

This clonotype showed up just a few times. The CDR3 region is CASRTGESSGNTIYF. CDR3 bases: TGTGCCAGCAGGACGGGGGAGTCGTCTGGAAACACCATATATTTT. The chain uses TRBV28 and TRBJ1-3; TRBD1 is a possible D gene (5 bases). Per germline, CDR1 MDHEN and CDR2 SYDVKM. CDR3 size: 15 residues. Trimming took off 6 bases at V and 1 base at J, with 13 bases between the two ends.

The DNA for the CDR3 is TGTGCCAGCAGTTTTAACGCCGGTTTGGCCCTTGGTTCACCCCTCCACTTT. Translating gives CASSFNAGLALGSPLHF. The rearrangement links TRBV6-5 to TRBJ1-6; no firm D call. The CDR3 spans 17 residues. Trimming shortened V by 4 bases and J by 9 bases, and 22 bases separated the two germline ends. Germline V gene data show CDR1 as MNHEY and CDR2 as SVGAGI.

This clonotype has only a few counts. The chain recombines TRBV6-2 or TRBV6-3 with TRBJ2-7, with 7 bases that match TRBD2. Germline trimming cut 2 bases from V and 0 bases from J; bases unmatched to any gene: 4. There are 15 residues in the CDR3. Germline lookup yields CDR1 MNHEY and CDR2 SVGEGT. The CDR3 DNA is TGTGCCAGCAGTTACGGGCCTAGCGGCTCCTACGAGCAGTACTTC. This codes for CASSYGPSGSYEQYF.

This clonotype was observed a handful of times. CDR3 sequence: CASSWNLAGNEQFF. The CDR3 nucleotides are TGTGCCAGCAGTTGGAACCTAGCGGGGAATGAGCAGTTCTTC. This chain connects TRBV12-3 or TRBV12-4 to TRBJ2-1; 9 nucleotides align to TRBD2. The trim removed 4 bases at V and 7 bases at J, leaving 5 bases unmatched. This CDR3 has 14 amino acids.

The gene calls are TRBV2 and TRBJ2-1; 8 bases are a match to TRBD2. This CDR3 has 15 residues. Losses at the gene ends were 7 bases for V and 1 base for J; bases not matched to a gene: 6. Germline loops: CDR1 SNHLY, CDR2 FYNNEI. CDR3 DNA sequence: TGTGCCAGCATGGGGAGCGGGAGATCCTACAATGAGCAGTTCTTC. This sequence encodes CASMGSGRSYNEQFF.

This clonotype was detected a few times. The chain employs TRBV7-3 and TRBJ2-1, with a weak D call TRBD2 (5 bases). Germline lookup yields CDR1 SGHTA and CDR2 FQGTGA. The CDR3 spans 14 residues. V lost 3 bases and J 7 bases, leaving 13 bases between the germline ends. This CDR3 reads CASSLRAGINEQFF. The CDR3 DNA sequence: TGTGCCAGCAGCTTGAGGGCCGGGATAAATGAGCAGTTCTTC.